Below, 15 T cell receptor beta chains from the same sample are listed, as sequenced in a study of T cell repertoires in cytomegalovirus infection. TCRdb redid the calling of the reads with MiXCR, one entry per CDR3 protein. The sample yields about 830,000 distinct CDR3 sequences, 32% seen once. No antigen has been assigned to these receptors. This specimen was cultured CD8+ T cells from PBMCs, taken from culture after CMV antigen stimulation. These receptors all stem from a human donor in good health (CMV status not recorded). Some clones in this sample may be carry-over from other donors' samples.

This chain joins TRBV7-8 and TRBJ2-7; possible D gene TRBD1, 5 bases. Germline CDR1 SGHVS, CDR2 FQNEAQ. CDR3 length: 14 amino acids. The V end was cut by 1 base, the J end by 2 bases, with 9 bases between. The CDR3 DNA follows: TGTGCCAGCAGCTTAGAAGCAGGGACCTACGAGCAGTACGTC. This codes for CASSLEAGTYEQYV.

This clonotype has more than one count but fewer than ten. The rearrangement links TRBV7-6 to TRBJ2-5; 7 bases line up with TRBD1. The CDR3 contains 17 residues. J gave up 4 bases and V 5 bases, and 16 bases lay outside the gene matches. Germline CDR1 is SGHVS and CDR2 is FNYEAQ. The CDR3 region has the DNA TGTGCCAGCAGCGGCAATCGGAAAGGGGGCTTTGGAGAGACCCAGTACTTC. This encodes CASSGNRKGGFGETQYF.

The chain uses TRBV10-3 and TRBJ1-1; D ambiguous. V was clipped by 7 bases and J by 0 bases, with 12 bases between them. The CDR3 is 14 amino acids. Per germline, CDR1 ENHRY and CDR2 SYGVKD. CDR3 amino acids: CAINRAGLNTEAFF. The CDR3 DNA reads TGTGCCATCAATAGGGCAGGCCTGAACACTGAAGCTTTCTTT.

The chain recombines TRBV7-6 with TRBJ2-7, with 10 bases that match TRBD1. Germline CDR1 and CDR2: SGHVS and FNYEAQ. Losses at the gene ends were 1 base for V and 4 bases for J; bases not matched to a gene: 4. This CDR3 spans 15 amino acids. The CDR3 nucleotides read TGTGCCAGCAGCTTAGGGACAGGGGGGGAGTACGAGCAGTACTTC. It encodes CASSLGTGGEYEQYF.

The chain recombines TRBV12-3 or TRBV12-4 with TRBJ2-2, with a tentative D call TRBD1 (5 bases). CDR3 length equals 18 residues. V lost 1 base and J lost 0, with 15 bases in between. The DNA for the CDR3 is TGTGCCAGCAGTTTAGGGGTTGTAGTACAGGCGAACACCGGGGAGCTGTTTTTT. Its protein is CASSLGVVVQANTGELFF.

This clonotype was observed a few times. The chain couples TRBV6-1 to TRBJ2-7, with D possibly TRBD1 on 6 matching bases. The CDR3 extends over 15 amino acids. V was cut by 1 base and J by 2 bases, with 12 bases left in between. Germline CDR1 reads MNHNS; CDR2 reads SASEGT. The CDR3 nucleotides are TGTGCCAGCAGTGAAGGTAGGGGGTCCCCCTACGAGCAGTACTTC. Protein product: CASSEGRGSPYEQYF.

This clonotype showed up just a few times. V is TRBV2 and J is TRBJ1-1, with 7 bases identical to TRBD1. The CDR3 has 18 residues. V dropped 10 bases and J dropped 1; count of bases not matched to a gene: 21. From germline, CDR1 is SNHLY and CDR2 FYNNEI. CDR3 bases: TGTGCCAAAAGGGGAGGGACAGTAACGAGTAAAAGGAACACTGAAGCTTTCTTT. It encodes CAKRGGTVTSKRNTEAFF.

The J gene is TRBJ2-7, the V gene TRBV6-6, with unresolved D. V lost 6 bases, J lost 3 bases, and 15 bases lay in between. The CDR3 length is 14 residues. The germline gives CDR1 MNHNY, CDR2 SVGAGI (reference sequence). DNA for the CDR3: TGTGCCAGCAGCCCTAAGAGCACAGACTACGAGCAGTACTTC. Protein sequence: CASSPKSTDYEQYF.

Regarding this clonotype: This clone may be a read error of a much larger clone one base away. The rearrangement links TRBV7-2 to TRBJ2-3, with a weak D call TRBD1 (6 bases). This CDR3 contains 16 residues. The germline CDR1 and CDR2 sequences are SGHTA and FQGNSA. Here the CDR3 DNA reads TGTGCCAGCAGCCTATTGGGACACCTTAAAACAGATACGCAGTGTTTT. It specifies CASSLLGHLKTDTQCF.

Concerning this clonotype itself: This may be a read error, as it is one base from a much larger clone. The chain has TRBV7-9 and TRBJ1-2, with a weak D call TRBD1 (6 bases). V lost 8 bases, J lost 6 bases, and 19 bases lay in between. CDR1 SEHNR and CDR2 FQNEAQ come from the germline V gene (reference sequence). This CDR3 has 14 residues. CDR3 sequence reads: CASERDTYIHGYTF. The CDR3, as DNA: TGTGCCAGCGAGAGGGACACATATATACATGGCTACACCTTC.

This sequence joins TRBV12-3 or TRBV12-4 and TRBJ1-1, with 7 nucleotides matching TRBD1. Germline trimming cut 5 bases from V and 10 bases from J; bases unmatched to any gene: 4. This CDR3 is 11 amino acids long. CDR3 in amino acids: CASSPDRRAFF. The CDR3, as DNA: TGTGCCAGCAGTCCGGACAGGCGAGCTTTCTTT.

This clonotype was counted a few times. The chain combines TRBV11-2 with TRBJ2-1; D is tentatively TRBD1 or TRBD2 (7 bases each). CDR1 SGHAT and CDR2 FQNNGV come from the germline V gene. V dropped 7 bases and J dropped 7 bases, with 17 bases sitting between them. The CDR3 loop spans 14 amino acids. CDR3 bases: TGTGCCAGCACGCGGGGAGGGGGCCGGAATGAGCAGTTCTTC. Its translation is CASTRGGGRNEQFF. Full variable domain (remainder filled in from reference TRBV11-2 and TRBJ2-1): EAGVAQSPRYKIIEKRQSVAFWCNPISGHATLYWYQQILGQGPKLLIQFQNNGVVDDSQLPKDRFSAERLKGVDSTLKIQPAKLEDSAVYLCASTRGGGRNEQFFGPGTRLTVL.

This clonotype was counted many times. The genes are TRBV7-2 and TRBJ2-3, with 8 bases identical to TRBD2. The ends lost 5 bases at V and 6 bases at J; junction bases unmatched: 10. The germline CDR1 and CDR2 sequences are SGHTA and FQGNSA. This CDR3 is built from 15 residues. The CDR3 DNA is TGTGCCAGCAGCCTTAGAGCGGGGGTCCTCGATACGCAGTATTTT. Amino acid sequence: CASSLRAGVLDTQYF.

The rearrangement uses TRBV6-1 and TRBJ2-2; D ambiguous. The CDR3 loop spans 13 amino acids. Germline CDR1 MNHNS, CDR2 SASEGT. V dropped 11 bases and J dropped 1 base, with 11 bases sitting between them. This CDR3 is CAGILMNTGELFF. In nucleotides, the CDR3 is TGTGCCGGAATACTAATGAACACCGGGGAGCTGTTTTTT.

The rearrangement links TRBV6-2 or TRBV6-3 to TRBJ2-1, with TRBD2 identical over 7 bases. Looked up from germline, CDR1 is MNHEY and CDR2 is SVGEGT. Trimming at V came to 8 bases and at J to 3 bases, leaving 13 bases not matched to a gene. This CDR3 comprises 16 residues. CDR3 in DNA: TGTGCCAGCCACTGGGCTAAACGGGGGGTCTACAATGAGCAGTTCTTC. It specifies CASHWAKRGVYNEQFF.